These 14 T cell receptor beta chains share one sample of origin, sequenced in a study of shared clonotypes between healthy human individuals. The data were produced by immunoSEQ multiplex PCR, yet TCRdb's version contains in-frame clones alone and is incomplete. This table has just under 350,000 clones, less than 85% appearing once. Sequenced sample: memory CD4+ T cells sorted from blood. Subset described: CD45RA-negative fraction. The receptors here all came from a man aged 30-40 years in good health.

In this sample, this clone turned up many times. Other DNA sequences of this sample code for an identical CDR3. The chain uses TRBV2 and TRBJ2-5; 7 nucleotides line up with TRBD1. V shed 6 bases, J shed 5 bases, and the junction held 3 bases outside the gene matches. Germline V gene sequence: CDR1 SNHLY, CDR2 FYNNEI. There are 12 residues in the CDR3. The CDR3, as DNA: TGTGCCAGCAGGACGACAGGGGAGACCCAGTACTTC. Translation: CASRTTGETQYF. The full variable domain, its missing parts supplied by reference TRBV2 and TRBJ2-5, is EPEVTQTPSHQVTQMGQEVILRCVPISNHLYFYWYRQILGQKVEFLVSFYNNEISEKSEIFDDQFSVERPDGSNFTLKIRSTKLEDSAMYFCASRTTGETQYFGPGTRLLVL.

This chain connects TRBV4-2 to TRBJ2-1, with D perhaps matching TRBD1 or TRBD2 (5 bases each). This CDR3 region has 18 residues. CDR1 LGHNA and CDR2 YNFKEQ come from the germline V gene. Trimming stripped 0 bases from V and 0 bases from J, with 15 bases between. CDR3 nucleotides: TGTGCCAGCAGCCAAGATGGCGTCGGGACCACCTCCTACAATGAGCAGTTCTTC. Its translation is CASSQDGVGTTSYNEQFF.

This rearrangement joins TRBV12-5 to TRBJ2-1, with D perhaps being TRBD1 or TRBD2 (6 bases each). V lost 1 base and J lost 7, with 8 bases in between. This CDR3 is 13 amino acids long. The germline V gene has CDR1 LGHNT and CDR2 FRNRAP. CDR3 coding DNA: TGTGCTAGTGGTTTGGGAGGGGGGAATGAGCAGTTCTTC. Translation: CASGLGGGNEQFF.

This chain uses TRBV4-1 with TRBJ1-2; D is uncertain. V lost 2 bases and J lost 0, with 10 bases in between. There are 15 residues in the CDR3. The germline V gene has CDR1 MGHRA and CDR2 YSYEKL. CDR3 nucleotide sequence: TGCGCCAGCAGCCAATGGGTCAAAACTAACTATGGCTACACCTTC. It translates to CASSQWVKTNYGYTF.

This chain links TRBV21-1 with TRBJ2-7; TRBD2, as called in the table, went unchecked against the DNA. TRBV21-1 is marked as a pseudogene. The CDR3 spans 16 residues. Here the CDR3 DNA reads TGTGCCAGCAGCAAAGCGGTCGAGTATGGCTCCTACGAGCAGTACTTC. It specifies CASSKAVEYGSYEQYF.

V is TRBV29-1 and J is TRBJ2-1; TRBD2 matches 14 bases. This CDR3 contains 15 residues. V lost 6 bases and J lost 0; bases outside the gene matches: 1. Germline V gene sequence: CDR1 SQVTM, CDR2 ANQGSEA. The CDR3 DNA follows: TGCAGCGTGGGGACTAGCGGGAGCTCCTACAATGAGCAGTTCTTC. As protein: CSVGTSGSSYNEQFF.

The rearrangement uses TRBV4-1 and TRBJ2-2, with 9 bases matching TRBD1. The CDR3 contains 16 residues. Unmatched junction bases numbered 8, after V lost 3 bases and J lost 6 bases. Germline CDR1 is MGHRA and CDR2 is YSYEKL. DNA for the CDR3: TGCGCCAGCAGCCAGTGGGGACAGGGTCAGTCCGGGGAGCTGTTTTTT. Its translation: CASSQWGQGQSGELFF.

The rearrangement uses TRBV9 and TRBJ2-1, with D possibly matching TRBD2 (6 bases). The CDR3 extends over 14 amino acids. Germline V gene sequence: CDR1 SGDLS, CDR2 YYNGEE. The germline V and J ends were trimmed by 2 bases and 5 bases, with 11 bases remaining between them. CDR3: CASSVRDFNNEQFF. As DNA, the CDR3 is TGTGCCAGCAGCGTCCGGGACTTCAACAATGAGCAGTTCTTC.

In DNA, the CDR3 is TGTGCCAGTAGTACTCTCCGCTTTCAAGAGACCCAGTACTTC. It specifies CASSTLRFQETQYF. V is TRBV19 and J is TRBJ2-5; D gene ambiguous. V lost 4 bases, J lost 2 bases, and 11 bases lay in between. This CDR3 spans 14 amino acids. Germline CDR1 is LNHDA and CDR2 is SQIVND (reference sequence).

The chain couples TRBV11-3 to TRBJ2-3, with 11 bases fitting TRBD1. This CDR3 contains 17 residues. CDR1 and CDR2 (germline): SGHNT, YENEEA. The junction had 3 bases not matched to a gene; V was cut back by 1 base and J by 0 bases. CDR3 in DNA: TGTGCCAGCAGCTTAGCCGGGACAGGGGGTAGCACAGATACGCAGTATTTT. This gives the protein CASSLAGTGGSTDTQYF.

The gene calls are TRBV7-2 and TRBJ2-7, with TRBD2 identical over 12 bases. The V segment lost 4 bases and the J segment 4 bases; nucleotides outside the gene matches: 11. The CDR3 extends over 17 amino acids. CDR1 and CDR2 from the germline V gene are SGHTA and FQGNSA. CDR3 in amino acids: CASSSTTSTSGGYEQYF. The CDR3 bases are TGTGCCAGCAGCTCCACTACCTCGACTAGCGGGGGATACGAGCAGTACTTC. Full variable domain (missing parts from reference TRBV7-2 and TRBJ2-7): GAGVSQSPSNKVTEKGKDVELRCDPISGHTALYWYRQSLGQGLEFLIYFQGNSAPDKSGLPSDRFSAERTGGSVSTLTIQRTQQEDSAVYLCASSSTTSTSGGYEQYFGPGTRLTVT.

The chain is built from TRBV6-5 and TRBJ2-2, with 7 bases matching TRBD1. The CDR3 has 14 amino acids. With V trimmed by 6 bases and J by 5 bases, 6 bases remained unmatched. Germline CDR1 is MNHEY and CDR2 is SVGAGI. The CDR3 here is CASSRSGGTGELFF. CDR3 nucleotide sequence: TGTGCCAGCAGCCGATCAGGGGGAACCGGGGAGCTGTTTTTT.

The CDR3 spells CASSPSGGEVPIEQYF. CDR3 coding DNA: TGTGCCAGCAGTCCTTCGGGGGGGGAGGTTCCTATCGAGCAGTACTTC. The chain couples TRBV7-2 to TRBJ2-7; 8 bases agree with TRBD2. This CDR3 contains 16 residues. Trimming took 6 bases from V and 6 from J; bases not matched to a gene: 16. Germline V gene data show CDR1 as SGHTA and CDR2 as FQGNSA.

The J gene is TRBJ2-1, the V gene TRBV10-1, with D maybe TRBD2 (5 bases). The CDR3 consists of 17 residues. Germline V lookup: CDR1 WNHNN, CDR2 SYGVQD (reference sequence). V lost 3 bases to trimming and J lost 8 bases, with 23 bases between them. DNA of the CDR3: TGCGCCAGCAGTGAAACAACCGGACTCCTGGGAAATTATGAGCAGTTCTTC. It codes for CASSETTGLLGNYEQFF.